Given below is one TCR beta chain in context. The antigen this receptor binds is unknown. It has no much larger one-base neighbor in the sample; base qualities were not kept. The immunoSEQ Assay, a bias-controlled multiplex PCR, was used to amplify TCRbeta CDR3 regions from genomic DNA. The authors' pipeline ran thus. Nucleated cell counts per sample were estimated from amplification of reference gene primers within the assay. Sequence reads were collapsed and filtered to measure the absolute abundance of every unique TCRbeta CDR3 rearrangement. For each sample, productive Simpson clonality was calculated as the square root of Simpson's diversity index over productive rearrangements. Sourced from immuneACCESS, this table was stored by TCRdb with only in-frame sequences that have V and J called. A share of the clones is absent; for the studies checked, an unresolved V gene accounts for under half, and the remainder has no known explanation. V and J calls and clone size follow that table, whereas D and trimming were derived from the DNA. This sample comprises under 500,000 clones, approximately 90% of them detected only once. The top ten constitute 1.5% to 2% of the sample.

Enrolling through a virtual design, the prospective study's participants ranged in age from roughly 18 to 89 years and lived across roughly 23 United States geographic areas. In the prospective study, cohorts were assigned on the basis of participant-reported clinical history obtained from a screening survey and a study questionnaire. In the prospective study, mobile phlebotomists collected whole blood, serum and a nasopharyngeal or oropharyngeal swab from each participant. Additional blood draws and questionnaires over an approximately 2-month period could optionally be provided by prospective study participants. Before DNA extraction, blood samples from the prospective study were shipped at room temperature or frozen. This specimen comes from a study of blood T cell repertoires in COVID-19 (dated by TCRdb to 2018 to 2020). Context from the whole study: Collaborator samples came from the United States, Italy and Spain and covered acute and convalescent phases of COVID-19. The material from the prospective study consisted of cDNA or gDNA derived from T cells, B-cell-depleted T cells, or PBMCs. Subjects who had been exposed to COVID-19, were actively infected with it, or had recovered from it provided the deeply sampled blood TCRbeta repertoires that made up the dataset. The repertoires were released in a freely available public database intended as a resource for research on the immune response to SARS-CoV-2. The samples were drawn from the first 160 participants of the ongoing ImmuneRACE study and from 950 to 1,500 subjects provided by 6 global collaborators. The sample metadata nearly always contained a de-identified subject ID, COVID-19 status, age in years and sex. Where HLA class I and class II types were available, the types were taken from metadata supplied by the sample provider, not from assay-based typing.

Here is what the overall study found, with its caveats: How much clinical and demographic metadata was included differed by source and by participant, and the metadata was provided uncurated.

Measured from the cysteine to the phenylalanine, the CDR3 is 12 residues long. CDR3 DNA is the only sequence kept; it has 36 bases, read in frame from the first base. Deletion took 4 bases off V and 4 bases off J, with a span of 8 bases between the germline ends. As encoded in the germline V gene, CDR1 is SGHAT while CDR2 is FQNNGV. The sequence came from a woman younger than 30 with acute COVID-19. The chain was built from TRBV11-2 and TRBJ2-7; the D gene is not confidently resolved. The sequenced material came from PBMCs or T cells enriched from blood (not recorded which). The CDR3 region has the sequence CASSSTLYEQYF. The DNA reads as follows: TGTGCCAGCAGCTCGACTCTTTACGAGCAGTACTTC.